This TCR beta chain was sequenced in a study of radiotherapy plus CTLA-4 blockade in lung cancer. About the study: Disease control reached under 35%, with objective responses in 15% to 20%. General study points: Radiotherapy with ipilimumab was followed by blood expansion of tumor-derived clones.

This CDR3 has 15 residues. Trimming took 1 base from V and 4 from J, leaving 11 bases between them. The germline gives CDR1 LNHDA, CDR2 SQIVND (reference sequence). As concerns this clone: Antigen unknown.

This table comes from immunoSEQ multiplex PCR, and its TCRdb copy is limited to in-frame clones, with some not included. The sample includes approximately 80,000 clones, nearly 75% of them seen just once. Ipilimumab-mediated CTLA-4 blockade plus focal radiation was given to patients having chemo-refractory metastatic non-small-cell lung cancer. This chain connects TRBV19 to TRBJ2-1, with D possibly matching TRBD2 (6 bases). The sequence was obtained from a human donor with non-small cell lung cancer whose response to radiotherapy plus ipilimumab could not be evaluated. This specimen consisted of peripheral blood, obtained from a patient treated with radiotherapy plus ipilimumab. Here the CDR3 DNA reads TGTGCCAGTAGTATAGGCCCGGGACTTTACAATGAGCAGTTCTTC. It yields the protein CASSIGPGLYNEQFF.